These T cell receptor beta chains were read from a single sample in a study of T cells in localized non-small cell lung cancer. The table came from immunoSEQ multiplex PCR; TCRdb's copy has only in-frame clones and leaves some out. The sample yields 25,000 to 30,000 clones, about 80% seen once. This specimen was peripheral blood mononuclear cells, taken before any cancer treatment. The receptors stem from a man aged 40 to 69 with stage III lung adenocarcinoma. Each CDR3 is given with its conserved first and last residue. A D gene is named only where the DNA matches it firmly. The size field is filled for only some rows; it gives once, few, many or a size class.

CDR3aa	CDR3nt	len	v_gene	j_gene	abundance	d_gene
CASRPLKSGANVLTF	TGTGCCAGCAGACCCCTGAAATCTGGGGCCAACGTCCTGACTTTC	15	TRBV2	TRBJ2-6	once	-
CASSYGQGDLTDTQYF	TGTGCCAGCAGCTACGGACAGGGGGACCTCACAGATACGCAGTATTTT	16	TRBV7-8	TRBJ2-3	-	TRBD1
CASSQDQVVNQETQYF	TGCGCCAGCAGCCAAGATCAGGTGGTAAACCAAGAGACCCAGTACTTC	16	TRBV4-1	TRBJ2-5	-	-
CASSSPSRKNTEAFF	TGTGCCAGCAGTTCCCCCAGCCGGAAGAACACTGAAGCTTTCTTT	15	TRBV28	TRBJ1-1	-	-
CASSYSSGGYEQYF	TGTGCCAGCAGTTACTCGAGTGGGGGATACGAGCAGTACTTC	14	TRBV6-5	TRBJ2-7	-	-
CASGYREGNTEAFF	TGTGCCAGCGGGTACAGGGAGGGGAACACTGAAGCTTTCTTT	14	TRBV2	TRBJ1-1	-	-
CASSASGTGGYGYTF	TGTGCCAGCAGTGCATCAGGGACAGGGGGTTATGGCTACACCTTC	15	TRBV6-1	TRBJ1-2	-	TRBD1
CASSQERDSGTDTQYF	TGCGCCAGCAGCCAAGAGAGGGACAGTGGCACAGATACGCAGTATTTT	16	TRBV4-1	TRBJ2-3	-	TRBD1
CASSPSLYNEKLFF	TGTGCCAGCAGCCCGTCTTTGTATAATGAAAAACTGTTTTTT	14	TRBV11-2	TRBJ1-4	few	-
CASSLTEETQYF	TGTGCCAGCTCATTGACAGAAGAGACCCAGTACTTC	12	TRBV2	TRBJ2-5	once	-
CASSSSGRPSTDTQYF	TGTGCCAGCAGTTCTAGCGGGCGACCGAGCACAGATACGCAGTATTTT	16	TRBV6-6	TRBJ2-3	-	TRBD2
CASSVDSLYGYTF	TGTGCCAGCAGCGTGGACAGTCTCTATGGCTACACCTTC	13	TRBV6-1	TRBJ1-2	-	-
CAISKEGTLYNEQFF	TGTGCCATCAGTAAGGAAGGGACACTTTACAATGAGCAGTTCTTC	15	TRBV10-3	TRBJ2-1	once	-
CASSLVPGQGASEAFF	TGTGCCAGCAGCTTAGTGCCCGGACAGGGGGCTTCGGAAGCTTTCTTT	16	TRBV11-1	TRBJ1-1	-	TRBD1
CSVEPLNEQFF	TGCAGCGTTGAACCCCTCAATGAGCAGTTCTTC	11	TRBV29-1	TRBJ2-1	-	-
CASSLALRGTDTQYF	TGTGCCAGCAGCTTAGCGCTACGCGGGACAGATACGCAGTATTTT	15	TRBV7-9	TRBJ2-3	-	-
CATNRWGTTDTQYF	TGTGCTACAAACCGGTGGGGGACGACAGATACGCAGTATTTT	14	TRBV2	TRBJ2-3	-	-
CASSSELGGLNF	TGTGCCAGCAGTAGCGAGCTTGGCGGTCTTAATTTT	12	TRBV2	TRBJ2-3	-	-
CASSPHLGVGNIQYF	TGTGCCAGCAGCCCCCACTTAGGGGTTGGAAACATTCAGTACTTC	15	TRBV9	TRBJ2-4	-	-
CASSLRGFQADTQYF	TGTGCCAGCAGCTTACGGGGCTTTCAGGCAGATACGCAGTATTTT	15	TRBV9	TRBJ2-3	-	-
CSAQRNEQFF	TGCAGTGCACAGCGGAATGAGCAGTTCTTC	10	TRBV20-1	TRBJ2-1	once	-
CASSEFSGTLPDTQYF	TGTGCCAGCAGTGAGTTCTCAGGCACCTTACCAGATACGCAGTATTTT	16	TRBV2	TRBJ2-3	few	-
CASSNNSGGMNTEAFF	TGTGCCAGCTCTAACAACTCGGGTGGGATGAACACTGAAGCTTTCTTT	16	TRBV18	TRBJ1-1	-	-
CASTRGSEQFF	TGTGCCAGCACCCGAGGGAGTGAGCAGTTCTTC	11	TRBV2	TRBJ2-1	-	-
CASGGRQGGGYTF	TGTGCCAGCGGTGGTAGGCAGGGAGGGGGCTACACCTTC	13	TRBV6-6	TRBJ1-2	few	-
CASSYGPNREKLFF	TGTGCCAGCAGTTACGGGCCGAATCGGGAAAAACTGTTTTTT	14	TRBV6-5	TRBJ1-4	-	-
CASSPGGDTQYF	TGTGCCAGCAGTCCTGGTGGGGATACGCAGTATTTT	12	TRBV27	TRBJ2-3	-	-
CAISAGGQVNEKLFF	TGTGCCATCAGTGCGGGGGGACAGGTTAATGAAAAACTGTTTTTT	15	TRBV10-3	TRBJ1-4	-	TRBD1
CASSDVRGEGNTIYF	TGTGCCAGCAGTGACGTTAGGGGGGAAGGAAACACCATATATTTT	15	TRBV6-4	TRBJ1-3	few	-
CASRDGTGELFF	TGTGCCAGCAGAGACGGTACCGGGGAGCTGTTTTTT	12	TRBV2	TRBJ2-2	-	-
CASSRPSSYEQYF	TGCGCCAGCAGCCGACCGAGCTCCTACGAGCAGTACTTC	13	TRBV10-2	TRBJ2-7	-	-
CASSPPGWAGSTDTQYF	TGTGCCAGCAGCCCCCCGGGATGGGCGGGATCCACAGATACGCAGTATTTT	17	TRBV9	TRBJ2-3	-	-